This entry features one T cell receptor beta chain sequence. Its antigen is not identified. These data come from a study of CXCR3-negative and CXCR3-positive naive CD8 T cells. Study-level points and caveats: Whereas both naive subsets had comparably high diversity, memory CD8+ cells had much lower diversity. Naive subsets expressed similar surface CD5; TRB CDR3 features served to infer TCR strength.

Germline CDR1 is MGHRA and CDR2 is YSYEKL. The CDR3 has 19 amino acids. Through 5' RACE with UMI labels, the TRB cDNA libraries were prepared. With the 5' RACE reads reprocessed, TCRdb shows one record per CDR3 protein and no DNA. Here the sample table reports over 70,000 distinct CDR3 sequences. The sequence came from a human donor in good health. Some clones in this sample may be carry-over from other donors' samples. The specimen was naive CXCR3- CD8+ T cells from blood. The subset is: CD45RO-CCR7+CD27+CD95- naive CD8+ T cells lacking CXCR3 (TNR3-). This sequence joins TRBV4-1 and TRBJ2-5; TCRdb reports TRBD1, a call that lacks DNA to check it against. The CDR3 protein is CASSQDTVGTGATQETQYF.